Each of the 27 T cell receptor beta chains below was sequenced from the same sample in a study of CD8 T cells in ankylosing spondylitis. Via MiXCR, TCRdb re-called the 5' RACE reads, giving one row per CDR3 protein. Here the sample spans fewer than 400,000 distinct CDR3 sequences, approximately 15% being singletons. Material for sequencing was blood, either unsorted or a sorted T cell fraction (not recorded which). These receptors were obtained from a male donor with ankylosing spondylitis or in good health (not recorded which).

The sample holds many counts of this clonotype. The rearrangement links TRBV12-3 or TRBV12-4 to TRBJ1-1; D may be TRBD1 (6 bases). This CDR3 is built from 14 residues. With 7 bases removed from V and 3 bases from J, the gap between germline ends came to 15 bases. The CDR3 DNA follows: TGTGCCAGCACCCTACAGGGATCATACACTGAAGCTTTCTTT. As protein: CASTLQGSYTEAFF.

The genes are TRBV30 and TRBJ2-3, with 7 bases aligning to TRBD1. Germline CDR1 and CDR2: GTSNPN and SVGIG (reference sequence). This CDR3 comprises 12 residues. V dropped 2 bases and J dropped 4; count of bases not matched to a gene: 0. As DNA, the CDR3 is TGTGCCTGGAGTACAGGGGCAGATACGCAGTATTTT. Translation gives CAWSTGADTQYF.

This clonotype was recorded at least ten times. This chain joins TRBV12-3 or TRBV12-4 and TRBJ2-7; 8 nucleotides agree with TRBD2. This CDR3 comprises 16 residues. V dropped 3 bases and J dropped 4; count of bases not matched to a gene: 11. Here the CDR3 reads CASSFSQGLVSYEQYF. CDR3 nucleotides: TGTGCCAGCAGTTTTAGTCAGGGACTAGTCTCATACGAGCAGTACTTC.

This clonotype was recorded at least ten times. This chain links TRBV5-1 with TRBJ1-2, with D unresolved. CDR1 is SGHRS and CDR2 is YFSETQ in the germline V gene. V lost 4 bases and J 8 bases, leaving 9 bases between the germline ends. The CDR3 sequence is 11 residues long. CDR3 loop: CASSVGRGYTF. In DNA form, the CDR3 reads TGCGCCAGCAGCGTCGGGAGGGGCTACACCTTC.

The rearrangement uses TRBV3-1 and TRBJ2-5, with a weak D call TRBD2 (7 bases). Germline V gene sequence: CDR1 LGHDT, CDR2 YNNKEL (reference sequence). This CDR3 spans 21 amino acids. Trimming shortened V by 4 bases and J by 3 bases, and 33 bases separated the two germline ends. In DNA form, the CDR3 reads TGTGCCAGCAGCCCGCTCCCCCCCGGGGGAAAGGGGGTTGGGGGGGAAGAGACCCAGTACTTC. Amino acids: CASSPLPPGGKGVGGEETQYF.

This chain connects TRBV3-1 to TRBJ1-2; D remains unclear. The CDR3 is 14 amino acids. The V gene's germline CDR1 is LGHDT and CDR2 YNNKEL (reference sequence). V was trimmed by 2 bases and J by 8 bases, leaving 15 bases between them. The CDR3 is CASSQSVVRGGYTF. The CDR3 coding sequence is TGTGCCAGCAGCCAAAGCGTAGTACGAGGAGGCTACACCTTC.

This clonotype has more than one count but fewer than ten. This rearrangement joins TRBV7-2 to TRBJ2-3; tentatively, D is TRBD2 (7 bases). From germline, CDR1 is SGHTA and CDR2 FQGNSA. This CDR3 has 14 amino acids. V was trimmed by 7 bases and J by 2 bases, leaving 13 bases between them. CDR3 bases: TGTGCCAGCAACCCGGGGGGCTTCACAGATACGCAGTATTTT. It translates to CASNPGGFTDTQYF. The full variable domain, its missing parts supplied by reference TRBV7-2 and TRBJ2-3, is GAGVSQSPSNKVTEKGKDVELRCDPISGHTALYWYRQSLGQGLEFLIYFQGNSAPDKSGLPSDRFSAERTGGSVSTLTIQRTQQEDSAVYLCASNPGGFTDTQYFGPGTRLTVL.

Ten or more counts support this clonotype. This chain uses TRBV5-1 with TRBJ1-1; D gene uncertain. CDR1 and CDR2 (germline): SGHRS, YFSETQ. V dropped 0 bases and J dropped 3 bases, with 9 bases sitting between them. The CDR3 contains 14 residues. The CDR3 reads CASSLAKTDTEAFF. As DNA, the CDR3 is TGCGCCAGCAGCTTGGCCAAAACGGACACTGAAGCTTTCTTT. The complete variable domain, with remaining parts taken from reference TRBV5-1 and TRBJ1-1, reads KAGVTQTPRYLIKTRGQQVTLSCSPISGHRSVSWYQQTPGQGLQFLFEYFSETQRNKGNFPGRFSGRQFSNSRSEMNVSTLELGDSALYLCASSLAKTDTEAFFGQGTRLTVV.

In its sample, this clonotype was seen a few times. The V call is TRBV10-3, the J call TRBJ1-2, with a weak D call TRBD1 (6 bases). Germline lookup yields CDR1 ENHRY and CDR2 SYGVKD. The CDR3 runs 14 residues. V was shortened by 5 bases and J by 4 bases, with 14 bases between the two germline ends. This CDR3 reads CAISPSRGGYGYTF. The CDR3 DNA is TGTGCCATCAGTCCCTCGAGGGGGGGCTATGGCTACACCTTC.

This chain links TRBV21-1 with TRBJ2-5; the D call in the table, TRBD1, was not verified against the DNA. TRBV21-1 constitutes a pseudogene. The CDR3 runs 14 residues. The CDR3 here is CASSGQGWGETQYF. The CDR3 DNA reads as TGTGCCAGCAGCGGACAGGGGTGGGGGGAGACCCAGTACTTC.

CDR3 sequence (DNA): TGTGCCAGCACCGGGGTACCGGGGAACACTGAAGCTTTCTTT. It codes for CASTGVPGNTEAFF. The J gene is TRBJ1-1, the V gene TRBV12-3 or TRBV12-4; D is ambiguous. V gave up 7 bases and J gave up 1 base, with 13 bases separating them. The CDR3 spans 14 residues.

The gene calls are TRBV3-1 and TRBJ2-5; D may match TRBD1 or TRBD2 (5 bases each). Germline V gives CDR1 LGHDT, CDR2 YNNKEL (reference sequence). V lost 6 bases to trimming and J lost 3 bases, with 11 bases between them. The CDR3 consists of 13 residues. The chain's CDR3 is CASRAGTKETQYF. CDR3 bases: TGTGCCAGCAGGGCCGGGACCAAAGAGACCCAGTACTTC.

This chain joins TRBV3-1 and TRBJ2-7; D tentatively reads TRBD1 or TRBD2 (5 bases each). The length of the CDR3 is 14 residues. The germline V gene has CDR1 LGHDT and CDR2 YNNKEL (reference sequence). With 1 base removed from V and 2 bases from J, the gap between germline ends came to 9 bases. As DNA, the CDR3 is TGTGCCAGCAGCCAAGTGTGGGACCCCTACGAGCAGTACTTC. Its protein is CASSQVWDPYEQYF.

A few counts support this clonotype. The gene calls are TRBV20-1 and TRBJ2-4; D is uncertain. The CDR3 spans 16 residues. The V end was cut by 3 bases, the J end by 0 bases, with 15 bases between. Germline loops: CDR1 DFQATT, CDR2 SNEGSKA (reference sequence). Here the CDR3 DNA reads TGCAGTGCTAGCGGGCACCTCGGCCTAGCCAAAAACATTCAGTACTTC. It translates to CSASGHLGLAKNIQYF.

Ten or more counts support this clonotype. The CDR3 sequence: CASSSVAPDRGSETQYF. The DNA for the CDR3 is TGTGCCAGCAGCTCCGTGGCTCCTGATAGGGGTTCAGAGACCCAGTACTTC. The chain uses TRBV5-6 and TRBJ2-5, with D possibly matching TRBD1 (5 bases). The germline V gene encodes CDR1 SGHDT and CDR2 YYEEEE. The V gene lost 3 bases and the J gene lost 4 bases, with 22 bases spanning the gap. This CDR3 is 17 amino acids long. The full variable domain, rest sourced from reference TRBV5-6 and TRBJ2-5, is DAGVTQSPTHLIKTRGQQVTLRCSPKSGHDTVSWYQQALGQGPQFIFQYYEEEERQRGNFPDRFSGHQFPNYSSELNVNALLLGDSALYLCASSSVAPDRGSETQYFGPGTRLLVL.

This clonotype has more than one count but fewer than ten. V usage is TRBV2 and J usage is TRBJ2-3; D gene uncertain. This CDR3 is 13 amino acids long. With 7 bases removed from V and 2 bases from J, the gap between germline ends came to 10 bases. Germline V CDR1 and CDR2: SNHLY, FYNNEI. CDR3 DNA: TGTGCCAGCACCCCGGAGAACACAGATACGCAGTATTTT. This gives the protein CASTPENTDTQYF.

This clonotype showed up just a few times. The chain has TRBV5-1 and TRBJ2-3, with TRBD1 identical over 8 bases. This CDR3 has 15 amino acids. Germline-derived CDR1 and CDR2 are SGHRS and YFSETQ. Losses at the gene ends were 7 bases for V and 6 bases for J; bases not matched to a gene: 13. The CDR3 bases are TGCGCCAGCTACCTTTCAGGGGGCAGGTGGGATACGCAGTATTTT. It is translated as CASYLSGGRWDTQYF. The variable domain in full, completed from reference TRBV5-1 and TRBJ2-3, reads KAGVTQTPRYLIKTRGQQVTLSCSPISGHRSVSWYQQTPGQGLQFLFEYFSETQRNKGNFPGRFSGRQFSNSRSEMNVSTLELGDSALYLCASYLSGGRWDTQYFGPGTRLTVL.

This sequence joins TRBV11-2 and TRBJ2-7; D ambiguous. The CDR3 is made up of 14 amino acids. V lost 2 bases, J lost 1 base, and 9 bases lay in between. Germline V gene sequence: CDR1 SGHAT, CDR2 FQNNGV. The CDR3 bases are TGTGCCAGCAGCTTAACCGACCTTTCCTACGAGCAGTACTTC. It is translated as CASSLTDLSYEQYF.

This clonotype was recorded a few times. The CDR3 DNA follows: TGCGCCAGCAGCTTGGAAGGTTACTATACGCAGTATTTT. Translating it yields CASSLEGYYTQYF. This chain connects TRBV5-1 to TRBJ2-3; unclear D gene. The CDR3 is 13 residues long. The germline V gene has CDR1 SGHRS and CDR2 YFSETQ. The V and J ends lost 0 bases and 7 bases respectively, with 9 bases between them.

This clonotype occurred a few times. V and J are TRBV6-2 or TRBV6-3 and TRBJ2-1, with D possibly being TRBD1 or TRBD2 (5 bases each). In germline, CDR1 is MNHEY, CDR2 SVGEGT. Trimming cost V 2 bases and J 8 bases, with 13 bases left between them. This CDR3 is built from 14 residues. CDR3 protein: CASSYGGLDDEQFF. CDR3 DNA sequence: TGTGCCAGCAGTTACGGGGGTCTTGATGATGAGCAGTTCTTC.

J is TRBJ2-3 and V is TRBV9; TRBD1 aligns across 8 bases. Germline CDR1 and CDR2: SGDLS and YYNGEE. The CDR3 contains 17 residues. Trimming at V came to 0 bases and at J to 4 bases, leaving 10 bases not matched to a gene. CDR3 sequence (DNA): TGTGCCAGCAGCGTAGCAGGGGGCGCGAATATGGCAGATACGCAGTATTTT. Translated: CASSVAGGANMADTQYF.

This clonotype has just a few counts. V is TRBV20-1 and J is TRBJ1-2, with D possibly being TRBD1 (5 bases). This CDR3 is built from 12 residues. Germline loops: CDR1 DFQATT, CDR2 SNEGSKA (reference sequence). V was clipped by 6 bases and J by 7 bases, with 15 bases between them. CDR3 protein: CSALGRASGYTF. The CDR3 nucleotides are TGCAGTGCCCTAGGCAGGGCGAGTGGCTACACCTTC.

In its sample, this clonotype was seen a few times. This sequence joins TRBV29-1 and TRBJ1-1, with 8 bases identical to TRBD1. Germline V CDR1 and CDR2: SQVTM, ANQGSEA. V shed 3 bases and J 4 bases; nucleotides not matched to a gene: 4. The CDR3 totals 13 residues. The CDR3 DNA reads as TGCAGCGTTGAGCCAGGGGGCCCCACTGAAGCTTTCTTT. The encoded protein is CSVEPGGPTEAFF.

This clonotype has just a few counts. This chain joins TRBV18 and TRBJ2-7, with D unclear. Looked up from germline, CDR1 is KGHSH and CDR2 is LQKENI. V was trimmed by 4 bases and J by 3 bases, leaving 10 bases between them. The CDR3 runs to 13 residues. The CDR3 sequence: CASSLSQDYEQYF. CDR3 sequence (DNA): TGTGCCAGCTCACTTAGTCAAGACTACGAGCAGTACTTC.

In this sample, this clonotype turned up a few times. The rearrangement links TRBV4-1 to TRBJ1-1; D remains unclear. Deletions cut 7 bases from V and 1 base from J, with 10 bases between. CDR1 is MGHRA, CDR2 YSYEKL, per germline. The CDR3 is 13 amino acids. The CDR3 here is CASTALGNTEAFF. The CDR3 DNA sequence: TGCGCCAGCACCGCGTTGGGGAACACTGAAGCTTTCTTT.

This clonotype was observed many times. The chain recombines TRBV18 with TRBJ1-1; 7 bases match TRBD1. The trim removed 2 bases at V and 0 bases at J, leaving 6 bases unmatched. This CDR3 is 16 amino acids long. The V gene's germline CDR1 is KGHSH and CDR2 LQKENI. CDR3 residues: CASSPRTGQLNTEAFF. The CDR3, as DNA: TGTGCCAGCTCACCAAGGACGGGACAGCTGAACACTGAAGCTTTCTTT. The complete variable domain, with remaining parts taken from reference TRBV18 and TRBJ1-1, reads NAGVMQNPRHLVRRRGQEARLRCSPMKGHSHVYWYRQLPEEGLKFMVYLQKENIIDESGMPKERFSAEFPKEGPSILRIQQVVRGDSAAYFCASSPRTGQLNTEAFFGQGTRLTVV.

The J gene is TRBJ1-2, the V gene TRBV5-1; D is ambiguous. The CDR3 spans 14 residues. Germline CDR1 is SGHRS and CDR2 is YFSETQ. V was shortened by 2 bases and J by 1 base, with 9 bases between the two germline ends. The DNA for the CDR3 is TGCGCCAGCAGCTTTAGGGAGAGTAACTATGGCTACACCTTC. Translated: CASSFRESNYGYTF.